The rows below give T cell receptor beta chains drawn from one sample of a study of shared clonotypes between healthy human individuals. The table came from immunoSEQ multiplex PCR; TCRdb's copy has only in-frame clones and leaves some out. The sample yields about 1.5 million clones, around 98% seen once. Sequencing was done on a sample of naive CD4+ T cells sorted from blood. The receptors were gathered from a man aged 25 to 40 in good health. CDR3s include the opening cysteine and the closing phenylalanine or tryptophan. D genes are given only for firm matches. Where a row states a size, it is once, few, many or the class of an expanded clone; other rows omit it.

j_gene | d_gene | abundance | v_gene | CDR3nt | CDR3aa
TRBJ1-4 | . | . | TRBV19 | TGTGCCAGTAGTCTCACCGAGGAAAAACTGTTTTTT | CASSLTEEKLFF
TRBJ2-5 | . | . | TRBV6-6 | TGTGCCAGCAGTTACATGGAGGGGGGTGGAAAGACCCAGTACTTC | CASSYMEGGGKTQYF
TRBJ2-7 | TRBD2 | once | TRBV10-3 | TGTGCCATCAGTGATAACCTAGCGGGAGCCGAGCAGTACTTC | CAISDNLAGAEQYF
TRBJ2-5 | . | . | TRBV5-1 | TGCGCCAGCAGGTGGACACCGCAAGAGACCCAGTACTTC | CASRWTPQETQYF
TRBJ2-7 | TRBD2 | once | TRBV6-5 | TGTGCCAGCAGTTACACTAGCGGAGCCGCCTACGAGCAGTACTTC | CASSYTSGAAYEQYF
TRBJ2-1 | . | . | TRBV7-8 | TGTGCCAGCAGCCCAGTCGGGGAGCAGTTCTTC | CASSPVGEQFF
TRBJ2-1 | TRBD2 | . | TRBV7-2 | TGTGCCAGCAGCTCAGGGACTAGTCGACCCTACAATGAGCAGTTCTTC | CASSSGTSRPYNEQFF
TRBJ2-2 | . | . | TRBV13 | TGTGCCAGCAGCTTGGCGCCGGGACAAACGAACACCGGGGAGCTGTTTTTT | CASSLAPGQTNTGELFF
TRBJ1-5 | TRBD1 | . | TRBV7-9 | TGTGCCAGCAGCTTACAGGGGGCGGTAAGTCAGCCCCAGCATTTT | CASSLQGAVSQPQHF
TRBJ2-7 | . | . | TRBV5-1 | TGCGCCAGCAGCTTGGCCGGGACGGGAGACTCCTACGAGCAGTACTTC | CASSLAGTGDSYEQYF
TRBJ2-3 | . | . | TRBV28 | TGTGCCAGCAGTTCCCCGGGCGAGTTTAGCACAGATACGCAGTATTTT | CASSSPGEFSTDTQYF
TRBJ2-1 | TRBD2 | . | TRBV5-1 | TGCGCCAGCAGCTTAGCGGGACCCACCTACAATGAGCAGTTCTTC | CASSLAGPTYNEQFF
TRBJ2-6 | . | . | TRBV18 | TGTGCCAGCTCACCCTTAATCTCCGCTGGGGCCAACGTCCTGACTTTC | CASSPLISAGANVLTF
TRBJ2-2 | TRBD1 | . | TRBV5-4 | TGTGCCAGCAGGGGGGACAGACCTACCGGGGAGCTGTTTTTT | CASRGDRPTGELFF
TRBJ2-2 | . | . | TRBV5-1 | TGCGCCAGCAGCTTCAGAGGGACACCGAACACCGGGGAGCTGTTTTTT | CASSFRGTPNTGELFF
TRBJ2-7 | . | . | TRBV11-2 | TGTGCCAGCAGCTTATCGGCACGCCCGAAGGGCTACGAGCAGTACTTC | CASSLSARPKGYEQYF
TRBJ2-1 | TRBD1 | . | TRBV10-3 | TGTGCCATCAAGGGTTCAGGGGGAGCGAAGAATGAGCAGTTCTTC | CAIKGSGGAKNEQFF
TRBJ1-3 | . | once | TRBV30 | TGTGCCTGGAGAAGGCTAGGTTCTGGAAACACCATATATTTT | CAWRRLGSGNTIYF
TRBJ1-5 | TRBD1 | . | TRBV19 | TGTGCCAGTAGTCTCGACAGGGGTGGAAATCAGCCCCAGCATTTT | CASSLDRGGNQPQHF
TRBJ2-5 | TRBD2 | . | TRBV28 | TGTGCCAGCAGTATGATAGCGGGAAGCGAGACCCAGTACTTC | CASSMIAGSETQYF
TRBJ2-1 | TRBD2 | . | TRBV9 | TGTGCCAGCAGCGACCGACTAGCGGGGAGCAATGAGCAGTTCTTC | CASSDRLAGSNEQFF
TRBJ2-1 | . | . | TRBV5-1 | TGCGCCAGCAGCTTGGCATTGGATACGGGGGTGCAGTTCTTC | CASSLALDTGVQFF
TRBJ1-2 | . | . | TRBV28 | TGTGCCAGCATCCCCGGGACACGGAGCTCGGGCTACACCTTC | CASIPGTRSSGYTF
TRBJ1-1 | . | . | TRBV6-5 | TGTGCCAGCAGTTACCTACAGGGAGGTGGAGCTTTCTTT | CASSYLQGGGAFF
TRBJ2-7 | TRBD2 | . | TRBV7-2 | TGTGCCAGCAGCACCAGTAGGGTAGCGGGAGTTGAGCAGTACTTC | CASSTSRVAGVEQYF
TRBJ2-7 | TRBD2 | . | TRBV29-1 | TGCAGCGTTAGGGGCTTGTTTCCCGGGGGGGAGCAGTACTTC | CSVRGLFPGGEQYF
TRBJ2-3 | TRBD1 | . | TRBV28 | TGTGCCAGCGACCCCTGGACAGGAAGCACAGATACGCAGTATTTT | CASDPWTGSTDTQYF
TRBJ1-3 | . | . | TRBV5-4 | TGTGCCAGCAGCTTGGGAGGGAACACCATATATTTT | CASSLGGNTIYF
TRBJ2-7 | . | . | TRBV20-1 | TGCAGTGCTAGTGCCGGTTACGAGCAGTACTTC | CSASAGYEQYF
TRBJ2-2 | . | . | TRBV7-3 | TGTGCCAGCAGCTTAAAGACGGGAGCGGGTACCGGGGAGCTGTTTTTT | CASSLKTGAGTGELFF
TRBJ2-1 | TRBD1 | . | TRBV5-1 | TGCGCCAGCAGCTTCCCCCAGACAGGGGAGTATGAGCAGTTCTTC | CASSFPQTGEYEQFF
TRBJ2-1 | . | . | TRBV5-1 | TGCGCCAGCAGCCAGGGACTTCCTCTGGGGGGCAATGAGCAGTTCTTC | CASSQGLPLGGNEQFF
TRBJ2-2 | . | . | TRBV29-1 | TGCAGCCCCCCAAAGGGGGGATCGAACACCGGGGAGCTGTTTTTT | CSPPKGGSNTGELFF
TRBJ2-1 | TRBD1 | . | TRBV9 | TGTGCCAGCAGCGCGGGACAGAATGAGCAGTTCTTC | CASSAGQNEQFF
TRBJ2-7 | . | once | TRBV4-1 | TGCGCCAGCAGCCAACCCAGGCGGGGCTCCTACGAGCAGTACTTC | CASSQPRRGSYEQYF
TRBJ2-3 | TRBD2 | . | TRBV6-1 | TGTGCCAGCAGTAAGGGACTAGCGGGCACAGATACGCAGTATTTT | CASSKGLAGTDTQYF
TRBJ1-5 | . | . | TRBV28 | TGTGCCAGCAGTTTTTCGACACTGGGAGATCAGCCCCAGCATTTT | CASSFSTLGDQPQHF
TRBJ1-5 | . | few | TRBV6-5 | TGTGCCAGCAGTTACTCCGGGGGGAATCAGCCCCAGCATTTT | CASSYSGGNQPQHF
TRBJ2-7 | TRBD2 | . | TRBV6-1 | TGTGCCACCGCTAGACTCAGCGGGAATTACGAGCAGTACTTC | CATARLSGNYEQYF
TRBJ2-7 | . | . | TRBV6-1 | TGTGCCAGCAGGGACTTAACCTACGAGCAGTACTTC | CASRDLTYEQYF
TRBJ2-1 | TRBD2 | . | TRBV6-5 | TGTGCCAGCAGTTACATGAGGACTAGCGCGATTGAGCAGTTCTTC | CASSYMRTSAIEQFF
TRBJ1-1 | TRBD1 | . | TRBV7-9 | TGTGCCAGCAGCACCCCGACAGGGGAAGGCACTGAAGCTTTCTTT | CASSTPTGEGTEAFF
TRBJ2-3 | . | . | TRBV2 | TGTGCCAGCAGTGGGGGTGGCGGGAAGCTCACAGATACGCAGTATTTT | CASSGGGGKLTDTQYF
TRBJ2-1 | TRBD2 | . | TRBV10-1 | TGCGCCAGCAGTCGAACTAGCGGGAGGGCAAATGAGCAGTTCTTC | CASSRTSGRANEQFF
TRBJ2-1 | TRBD2 | . | TRBV5-1 | TGCGCCAGCAGCCCCGAGTCGGGGGGGTGGAATGAGCAGTTCTTC | CASSPESGGWNEQFF
TRBJ2-7 | . | . | TRBV7-9 | TGTGCCAGCAGCTTATATGCGGCCGAGCAGTACTTC | CASSLYAAEQYF
TRBJ1-2 | . | . | TRBV9 | TGTGCCAGCAGCCCCTTATTGGGTAACTATGGCTACACCTTC | CASSPLLGNYGYTF
TRBJ1-1 | . | . | TRBV4-1 | TGCGCCAGCAGCCGGCTAGTCAAGTCCCGGGGGAACACTGAAGCTTTCTTT | CASSRLVKSRGNTEAFF
TRBJ1-5 | . | . | TRBV19 | TGTGCCAGTAACATCCCCGGGATCGGGCAGCCCCAGCATTTT | CASNIPGIGQPQHF
TRBJ2-5 | TRBD1 | . | TRBV18 | TGTGCCAGCTCGGGCGGACAGGTTCAGGAGACCCAGTACTTC | CASSGGQVQETQYF
TRBJ2-5 | . | . | TRBV7-6 | TGTGCCAGCAGCTTAGGCTCGACAGACCAAGAGACCCAGTACTTC | CASSLGSTDQETQYF
TRBJ2-5 | . | . | TRBV10-2 | TGCGCCAGCAGAGAGATAGAGACCCAGTACTTC | CASREIETQYF
TRBJ2-3 | . | . | TRBV6-5 | TGTGCCAGCCATTTACGGCGCACAGATACGCAGTATTTT | CASHLRRTDTQYF
TRBJ2-2 | TRBD1 | . | TRBV5-1 | TGCGCCAGCAGCTTGGCAACAGGGGTTCCCGGGGAGCTGTTTTTT | CASSLATGVPGELFF
TRBJ2-2 | TRBD1 | . | TRBV11-3 | TGTGCCAGCAGTCAGGGACAGGGTGGCGAGGAGCTGTTTTTT | CASSQGQGGEELFF
TRBJ2-1 | TRBD2 | . | TRBV5-1 | TGCGCCAGCAGCTTATTGAGCGGGAGGGACAATGAGCAGTTCTTC | CASSLLSGRDNEQFF
TRBJ2-7 | . | . | TRBV5-4 | TGTGCCAGCAGCCCCCGGTCTGCGGGGCCCTCCTACGAGCAGTACTTC | CASSPRSAGPSYEQYF